This is a list of T cell receptor beta chains from one sample in a study of blood T cells in healthy people across ages. TCRdb reprocessed the 5' RACE reads with MiXCR, giving one entry per CDR3 protein. Altogether hundreds of thousands of distinct CDR3 sequences are present, around 25% being singletons, with the ten largest covering more than 7.5%. The same data also contributed to another study, on T cells of mothers and their children.

Sequencing was carried out using blood. The receptor source for this set is a boy aged 5-17 years in good health. CDR3s include the opening cysteine and the closing phenylalanine or tryptophan. Fields, in order: CDR3 protein, V gene, J gene.

cdr3_aa: CASSLDVGVGQETQYF; v_call: TRBV11-2; j_call: TRBJ2-5
cdr3_aa: CASTWTGGSYGYTF; v_call: TRBV12-3/TRBV12-4; j_call: TRBJ1-2
cdr3_aa: CASQGNTEAFF; v_call: TRBV28; j_call: TRBJ1-1
cdr3_aa: CASRSRGNGNTIYF; v_call: TRBV6-6; j_call: TRBJ1-3
cdr3_aa: CASSANLGETQYF; v_call: TRBV11-1; j_call: TRBJ2-5
cdr3_aa: CASRGIHEQYF; v_call: TRBV28; j_call: TRBJ2-7
cdr3_aa: CASSLPPLHPSYEQYF; v_call: TRBV12-3/TRBV12-4; j_call: NA
cdr3_aa: CSVEDRDQGEKLFF; v_call: TRBV29-1; j_call: TRBJ1-4
cdr3_aa: CASSQPPGLNTEAFF; v_call: TRBV7-9; j_call: TRBJ1-1
cdr3_aa: CSARDPVSSKETQYF; v_call: TRBV20-1; j_call: TRBJ2-5
cdr3_aa: CSPRLAEEDTQYF; v_call: TRBV29-1; j_call: TRBJ2-3
cdr3_aa: CASSPPQGYEQYF; v_call: TRBV18; j_call: TRBJ2-7
cdr3_aa: CASSDGRDFTDTQYF; v_call: TRBV2; j_call: TRBJ2-3
cdr3_aa: CASSYAGIFYEQYF; v_call: TRBV6-2/TRBV6-3; j_call: NA
cdr3_aa: CASSHGTAYEQYF; v_call: TRBV7-9; j_call: TRBJ2-7
cdr3_aa: CSVGAWGQAKYF; v_call: TRBV29-1; j_call: TRBJ2-7
cdr3_aa: CASRRDRAAGETQYF; v_call: TRBV2; j_call: TRBJ2-5
cdr3_aa: CASSRDNAYEQYF; v_call: TRBV5-1; j_call: TRBJ2-7
cdr3_aa: CASSYSGTGAYDYNEQFF; v_call: TRBV6-5; j_call: TRBJ2-1
cdr3_aa: CATSRDFKTGAKNIQYF; v_call: TRBV15; j_call: TRBJ2-4
cdr3_aa: CASSPVEGRWDEQYF; v_call: TRBV19; j_call: TRBJ2-7
cdr3_aa: CASSLTEKSYGYTF; v_call: TRBV7-8; j_call: TRBJ1-2
cdr3_aa: CASSQVLPGYGTSGETYEQYF; v_call: TRBV4-2; j_call: NA
cdr3_aa: CVSSLFTSAGGEQFF; v_call: TRBV28; j_call: TRBJ2-1
cdr3_aa: CASSQQESTDTQYF; v_call: TRBV7-3; j_call: TRBJ2-3
cdr3_aa: CASSFASGAYEQYF; v_call: TRBV5-1; j_call: TRBJ2-7
cdr3_aa: CASSLADRGNIQYF; v_call: TRBV5-1; j_call: TRBJ2-4
cdr3_aa: CASSRSSTRNSPLHF; v_call: TRBV6-2/TRBV6-3; j_call: TRBJ1-6
cdr3_aa: CASSQEWGGNQPQHF; v_call: TRBV4-1; j_call: TRBJ1-5
cdr3_aa: CSAPTAHEQFF; v_call: TRBV20-1; j_call: TRBJ2-1
cdr3_aa: CSALLSYEQYF; v_call: TRBV29-1; j_call: TRBJ2-7
cdr3_aa: CSASRATDTQYF; v_call: TRBV20-1; j_call: TRBJ2-3
cdr3_aa: CASSRSVAGGPFDEQYF; v_call: TRBV25-1; j_call: NA
cdr3_aa: CASSTSGTSGVDTQYF; v_call: TRBV7-2; j_call: TRBJ2-3
cdr3_aa: CSAGKIGSNEQFF; v_call: TRBV20-1; j_call: NA
cdr3_aa: CSAQGGPFGANVLSF; v_call: TRBV29-1; j_call: TRBJ2-6
cdr3_aa: CASSLRNAQPNYGYTF; v_call: TRBV5-4; j_call: TRBJ1-2
cdr3_aa: CASAPVWERVRETQYF; v_call: TRBV5-1; j_call: TRBJ2-5
cdr3_aa: CASSIYGASGTSYEQYF; v_call: TRBV28; j_call: NA
cdr3_aa: CATSSLRGNNVLTF; v_call: TRBV24-1; j_call: TRBJ2-6
cdr3_aa: CASTRGSSYNEQFF; v_call: TRBV11-2; j_call: TRBJ2-1
cdr3_aa: CSVAASRPNTEAFF; v_call: TRBV29-1; j_call: TRBJ1-1
cdr3_aa: CSARDALTLQETQYF; v_call: TRBV20-1; j_call: TRBJ2-5
cdr3_aa: CSVEDQILGQGRYEQFF; v_call: TRBV29-1; j_call: NA